This T cell receptor beta chain derives from a study of blood T cell repertoires in COVID-19. Study-level background: Italy, Spain and the United States were the sources of the convalescent and acute COVID-19 samples. PBMCs, B-cell-depleted T cells, or T cells were the source of the cDNA or gDNA that made up the material.

How the authors handled the data: For nucleated cells, counts were estimated from reference gene primer amplification. The repertoire was sequenced with immunoSEQ multiplex PCR; TCRdb's copy has only in-frame clones and lacks some. That table is the source of V, J and clone size, and D and trimming were worked out from the DNA. The sample records 150,000 to 200,000 clones, 70% to 90% being singletons. The source is a man aged 18 to 30 who had recovered from COVID-19. The sequenced material came from peripheral blood.

The CDR3 here is CAISESLAGQSYGYTF. The CDR3, as DNA: TGTGCCATCAGTGAGTCTTTGGCAGGGCAAAGCTATGGCTACACCTTC. The rearrangement links TRBV10-3 to TRBJ1-2; a possible D gene is TRBD1 (5 bases). The germline V and J ends were trimmed by 0 bases and 4 bases, with 15 bases remaining between them. Germline V gene lookup returns CDR1 ENHRY and CDR2 SYGVKD. This CDR3 has 16 amino acids.